A selection of T cell receptor beta chains follows, all from one sample in a study of cytomegalovirus exposure and HLA in healthy donors. Sequencing was performed with immunoSEQ multiplex PCR; in TCRdb, only in-frame clones are kept and a portion is missing. The sample contains about 130,000 clones, roughly 82% of which appear only once. Input material: PBMCs. The source is a boy younger than 18 in good health and CMV-seronegative. Each CDR3 is given with its conserved first and last residue. D genes are given only for firm matches. Size tells how often a clone was seen (once, few, many) or the class of an expanded clone, and some rows leave it out.

D	size	V	J	DNA	CDR3
NA	few	TRBV6-5	TRBJ2-2	TGTGCCAGCAGTTACGAGCACAACACCGGGGAGCTGTTTTTT	CASSYEHNTGELFF
NA	NA	TRBV6-1	TRBJ2-7	TGTGCCACCCAGAAGCTCCGGGACATCTCCTACGAGCAGTACTTC	CATQKLRDISYEQYF
TRBD1	NA	TRBV12-5	TRBJ1-2	TGTGCTAGTGGCCCCGGGACAGGTTTTGTTTATGGCTACACCTTC	CASGPGTGFVYGYTF
TRBD1	NA	TRBV5-6	TRBJ1-4	TGTGCCAGCAGCCCACGGACAGGGCGGGTTGAAAAACTGTTTTTT	CASSPRTGRVEKLFF
NA	NA	TRBV4-2	TRBJ2-4	TGTGCCAGCAGCCAAGAGGGGGGGCCCGAAAACATTCAGTACTTC	CASSQEGGPENIQYF
NA	NA	TRBV15	TRBJ2-7	TGTGCCACCAGCAGAGCCCCCAGCTCCTACGAGCAGTACTTC	CATSRAPSSYEQYF
TRBD1	NA	TRBV6-6	TRBJ2-2	TGTGCCAGCAGTACGGGACAGGGGGGCGGGGAGCTGTTTTTT	CASSTGQGGGELFF
NA	NA	TRBV27	TRBJ2-7	TGTGCCAGCCATGGGGCGTACGGCGAGCAGTACTTC	CASHGAYGEQYF
TRBD1	NA	TRBV11-2	TRBJ2-2	TGTGCCAGCAGCTCCGACAGGGGTGCCGGGGAGCTGTTTTTT	CASSSDRGAGELFF
NA	few	TRBV9	TRBJ2-1	TGTGCCAGCAGCGTAGCTCCGTGGAGATCGAATGAGCAGTTCTTC	CASSVAPWRSNEQFF
NA	NA	TRBV6-5	TRBJ1-2	TGTGCCAGCAGAGAGGGAAGGGATGGCTACACCTTC	CASREGRDGYTF
NA	NA	TRBV7-2	TRBJ1-4	TGTGCCAGCAGCCCCGTGACAGGAGTTGGTGAAAAACTGTTTTTT	CASSPVTGVGEKLFF
TRBD2	NA	TRBV30	TRBJ2-7	TGTGCCTGGAGTGTCGACGTATGGACAGCGGGAGAAATCTACGAGCAGTACTTC	CAWSVDVWTAGEIYEQYF
TRBD2	NA	TRBV2	TRBJ2-4	TGTGCCAGCAAGGGCGGGAGCGGTTTGAACATTCAGTACTTC	CASKGGSGLNIQYF
TRBD2	NA	TRBV6-5	TRBJ2-5	TGTGCCAGCAGTTACGTCGGGAGGCAAGAGACCCAGTACTTC	CASSYVGRQETQYF
NA	NA	TRBV14	TRBJ2-2	TGTGCCAGCAGTCCCCTCGGGTGGACCGGGGAGCTGTTTTTT	CASSPLGWTGELFF
NA	NA	TRBV7-9	TRBJ1-4	TGTGCCAGCAGCTTTTTTCCACAGGGTGAACGGGAAAAACTGTTTTTT	CASSFFPQGEREKLFF
NA	NA	TRBV11-2	TRBJ2-3	TGTGCCAGCAGTTACAGACGGGAAGATACGCAGTATTTT	CASSYRREDTQYF
NA	NA	TRBV2	TRBJ2-1	TGTGCCAGCAGACAGGGTATTAGGGTATCCTACAATGAGCAGTTCTTC	CASRQGIRVSYNEQFF
NA	NA	TRBV4-3	TRBJ1-2	TGCGCCAGCAGCCAAGGGGGCTCAGGGATCTATGGCTACACCTTC	CASSQGGSGIYGYTF
NA	NA	TRBV5-1	TRBJ2-7	TGCGCCAGCAGCCAATACGACAGATCCTACGAGCAGTACTTC	CASSQYDRSYEQYF
NA	NA	TRBV30	TRBJ1-3	TGTGCCTGGAGTCCCGGGACTTCCGGGAACACCATATATTTT	CAWSPGTSGNTIYF
TRBD2	NA	TRBV6-1	TRBJ2-1	TGTGCCAGCCGGAAGCGGGAGTTATCCTACAATGAGCAGTTCTTC	CASRKRELSYNEQFF
TRBD1	NA	TRBV6-6	TRBJ1-4	TGTGCCAGCAGTTACTCAGGGACAGGCTCTAATGAAAAACTGTTTTTT	CASSYSGTGSNEKLFF
NA	NA	TRBV7-6	TRBJ2-2	TGTGCCAGCAGCGGGAGGACCGGGGAGCTGTTTTTT	CASSGRTGELFF
NA	NA	TRBV5-1	TRBJ2-5	TGCGCCAGCAGCCGGGCGGGCCGCGGAGAGACCCAGTACTTC	CASSRAGRGETQYF
TRBD2	once	TRBV4-1	TRBJ2-3	TGCGCCAGCAGCCAACCCACTAGCGGGAAATTATCCGATACGCAGTATTTT	CASSQPTSGKLSDTQYF
NA	once	TRBV9	TRBJ2-1	TGTGCCAGCAGCGTTTCTGGGGGGGGGCCGAGCTCCTACAATGAGCAGTTCTTC	CASSVSGGGPSSYNEQFF
TRBD1	NA	TRBV7-2	TRBJ2-3	TGTGCCAGCAGCATTCACGCGGGACAGGGAGCGACAGATACGCAGTATTTT	CASSIHAGQGATDTQYF
NA	few	TRBV5-6	TRBJ2-6	TGTGCCAGCAGCTTGGTTCGGGACAGGGCCAACGTCCTGACTTTC	CASSLVRDRANVLTF
TRBD2	few	TRBV4-2	TRBJ2-7	TGTGCCAGCAGCCCCACTAGCGCCCAGAGCTCCTACGAGCAGTACTTC	CASSPTSAQSSYEQYF
NA	NA	TRBV5-6	TRBJ2-3	TGTGCCAGCAGCTTGGACATAGATACGCAGTATTTT	CASSLDIDTQYF
NA	NA	TRBV27	TRBJ1-1	TGTGCCAGCAGCTTGGGGGCCCTGAACACTGAAGCTTTCTTT	CASSLGALNTEAFF
NA	NA	TRBV7-9	TRBJ1-5	TGTGCCAGCAGTCCCGACAATCCCAATCAGCCCCAGCATTTT	CASSPDNPNQPQHF
NA	NA	TRBV4-2	TRBJ2-7	TGTGCCAGCAGCCCAGATAGGGGGTCCTTAGGTGAGCAGTACTTC	CASSPDRGSLGEQYF
NA	NA	TRBV30	TRBJ1-5	TGTGCCTGGAGTGTGACAGACCATCAGCCCCAGCATTTT	CAWSVTDHQPQHF
NA	once	TRBV29-1	TRBJ2-1	TGCAGCGTCACGGTTAACAATGAGCAGTTCTTC	CSVTVNNEQFF
TRBD1	few	TRBV27	TRBJ2-7	TGTGCCAGCAGAACGACAGGGGGACCACCCTACGAGCAGTACTTC	CASRTTGGPPYEQYF
NA	NA	TRBV19	TRBJ2-1	TGTGCCAGTAGTATAGTCAAAGGACTGCTCAATGAGCAGTTCTTC	CASSIVKGLLNEQFF
NA	NA	TRBV11-3	TRBJ2-5	TGTGCCAGCAGCTTGGTGGACGGGGTCGCAGAGACCCAGTACTTC	CASSLVDGVAETQYF
NA	few	TRBV4-1	TRBJ1-1	TGCGCCAGCAGCCAAGATTGGGAGGCCATGAACACTGAAGCTTTCTTT	CASSQDWEAMNTEAFF
TRBD2	NA	TRBV7-6	TRBJ2-3	TGTGCCAGCAGCTTAGTGGGTCGGGGAGGGACAGATACGCAGTATTTT	CASSLVGRGGTDTQYF
NA	NA	TRBV7-8	TRBJ2-3	TGTGCCAGCAGCCGCCTTCGATGGCGTGGAGGAGATACGCAGTATTTT	CASSRLRWRGGDTQYF
NA	NA	TRBV5-4	TRBJ2-5	TGTGCCAGCAGCCCGAGGACGGGGGAGACCCAGTACTTC	CASSPRTGETQYF
TRBD1	NA	TRBV6-1	TRBJ1-1	TGTGCCAGCATCGACGGGGGACAGGGAAAAACTGAAGCTTTCTTT	CASIDGGQGKTEAFF
TRBD2	few	TRBV6-6	TRBJ2-1	TGTGCCAGCAGTTACTCGCTAGCGGGAAATGAGCAGTTCTTC	CASSYSLAGNEQFF